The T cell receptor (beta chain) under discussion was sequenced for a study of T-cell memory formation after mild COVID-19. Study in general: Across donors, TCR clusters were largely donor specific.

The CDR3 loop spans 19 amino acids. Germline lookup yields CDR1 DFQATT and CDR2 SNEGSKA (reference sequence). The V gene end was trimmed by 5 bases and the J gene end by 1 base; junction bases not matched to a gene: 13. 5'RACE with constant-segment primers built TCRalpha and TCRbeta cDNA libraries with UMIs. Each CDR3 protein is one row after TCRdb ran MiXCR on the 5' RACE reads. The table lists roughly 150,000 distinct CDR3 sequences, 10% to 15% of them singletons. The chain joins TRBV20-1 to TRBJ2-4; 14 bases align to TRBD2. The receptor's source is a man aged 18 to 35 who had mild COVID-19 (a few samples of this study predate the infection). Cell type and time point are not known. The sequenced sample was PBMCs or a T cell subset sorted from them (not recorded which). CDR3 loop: CSAGGTSGGAGAAKNIQYF. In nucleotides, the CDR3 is TGCAGTGCTGGCGGGACTAGCGGGGGCGCCGGAGCGGCCAAAAACATTCAGTACTTC.